One T cell receptor (beta chain) is described in this entry. Its antigen is still unknown. Assay used: immunoSEQ multiplex PCR; TCRdb lists only in-frame clones, some missing. The table lists tens of thousands of clones, 65% of them singletons, with 4% to 5.5% in the top ten. Time point described: week 47, end of study. The content of each vaccine dose was 300 ug of mutant IDH1 20-mer peptide, and topical imiquimod accompanied it. There were eight vaccinations for patients, given in weeks 1, 3, 5, 7, 11, 15, 19 and 23. New WHO grade 3 or 4 IDH1-mutant, ATRX-lost astrocytomas were present in all donors. This entry belongs to a study of a mutant IDH1 vaccine in newly diagnosed glioma. About the research overall: In some groups vaccination began 4-6 weeks post-radiotherapy; others received it with temozolomide.

Germline assignment: CDR1 SGHNT and CDR2 YYREEE (reference sequence). Trimming at V came to 1 base and at J to 0 bases, leaving 7 bases not matched to a gene. The CDR3 runs 19 residues. The study's findings and limits: The study observed vaccine-induced immune responses in 90% to 95% of patients.

This chain links TRBV5-4 with TRBJ2-1, with 13 bases aligning to TRBD2. This clonotype originated in a man aged 35 to 55 with glioma. Some clones in this sample may be carry-over from other donors' samples. The sample here was peripheral blood mononuclear cells (PBMCs), taken from a glioma patient whose treatment included an IDH1 peptide vaccine. CDR3 loop: CASSLQILAGGYSYNEQFF. CDR3 DNA sequence: TGTGCCAGCAGCTTGCAGATACTAGCGGGGGGGTACTCCTACAATGAGCAGTTCTTC.